What follows is one T cell receptor (beta chain) and its context. The antigen remains unidentified. At one end the junction does not follow the germline gene, possibly because of a read error. This sample was taken from a study of Graves' ophthalmopathy and Graves' hyperthyroidism. The CDR3 spans 17 residues. Germline values: CDR1 MGHRA, CDR2 YSYEKL. Among the hyperthyroidism patients, all were newly diagnosed, aged 18 to 65, with under 2 months' duration. Patients were excluded if they had other autoimmune diseases or uncontrolled infections, and likewise if pregnancy or lactation applied. Study observations and caveats: Most thyroid clonotypes with frequency above 0.001 were detected in blood too.

Beta-chain TCR CDR3 regions were amplified from RNA transcripts. HTBI-primed first-round RT-PCR preceded second-round multiplex PCR. MiXCR, run by TCRdb on the multiplex PCR reads, gives a single entry per CDR3 protein. The sample holds around 1.1 million distinct CDR3 sequences; approximately 35% are singletons and the top ten take around 10%. The J gene is TRBJ1-1, the V gene TRBV4-1; the match to TRBD1 covers 7 bases. The sequencing sample was made of peripheral blood or thyroid tissue (not recorded which). The TCR comes from an adult man with Graves' hyperthyroidism. The CDR3 region is CASSQEGQPFLIPEAFF. In nucleotides, the CDR3 is TGTGCCAGCAGCCAAGAGGGACAGCCTTTTTTGATCCCTGAAGCTTTCTTT.